This TCR beta chain was identified in a study of cytomegalovirus exposure and HLA in healthy donors. Study-wide results and caveats: Most of the TCR beta V segments (in an earlier analysis) were productive either about 87% or about 30% of the time. The analysis excluded some indistinguishable V segments, including TRBV6-2 and TRBV6-3.

PCR employed 60 Vbeta and 13 Jbeta primers. Profiled with immunoSEQ multiplex PCR; TCRdb holds only in-frame clones, not every one. The table has about 120,000 clones, around 72% seen once. This CDR3 has 13 residues. Germline CDR1 reads MGHDK; CDR2 reads SYGVNS. Trimming stripped 6 bases from V and 1 base from J, with 6 bases between. As to this clone: Its antigen remains unidentified.

This sequence was found in a woman aged 50 to 60 in good health and CMV-seropositive. V is TRBV25-1 and J is TRBJ2-2; weak D call: TRBD1 (6 bases). The sample consisted of PBMCs. CDR3 amino acids: CASRDRNTGELFF. In DNA form, the CDR3 reads TGTGCCAGCAGGGACAGGAACACCGGGGAGCTGTTTTTT. Looking up the rest from reference TRBV25-1 and TRBJ2-2 gives the full variable domain: EADIYQTPRYLVIGTGKKITLECSQTMGHDKMYWYQQDPGMELHLIHYSYGVNSTEKGDLSSESTVSRIRTEHFPLTLESARPSHTSQYLCASRDRNTGELFFGEGSRLTVL.